The 18 T cell receptor beta chains given below trace back to one sample, sequenced in a study of blood T cell repertoires in COVID-19. Only in-frame clones appear in the TCRdb table, and some are missing; sequencing was by immunoSEQ multiplex PCR. The sample records around 210,000 clones, 60% to 85% being singletons. Sequencing was performed on peripheral blood. These receptors were collected from a woman in her 70s with acute or convalescent COVID-19.

The chain has TRBV24-1 and TRBJ2-2, with 7 positions matching TRBD2. From germline, CDR1 is KGHDR and CDR2 SFDVKD. After removal of 4 bases from V and 3 bases from J, the junction contained 4 bases not matched to a gene. CDR3 length: 15 amino acids. The CDR3 reads CATSEAGRDTGELFF. CDR3 nucleotide sequence: TGTGCCACCAGTGAGGCAGGGAGGGACACCGGGGAGCTGTTTTTT.

The rearrangement links TRBV5-1 to TRBJ1-1; TRBD1 matches at 8 bases. V dropped 1 base and J dropped 3; count of bases not matched to a gene: 2. The CDR3 consists of 14 residues. The V gene's germline CDR1 is SGHRS and CDR2 YFSETQ. CDR3 in DNA: TGCGCCAGCAGCTTGCTGGACAGGGACACTGAAGCTTTCTTT. This sequence encodes CASSLLDRDTEAFF.

This chain connects TRBV2 to TRBJ2-1, with 9 bases matching TRBD1. Losses at the gene ends were 9 bases for V and 2 bases for J; bases not matched to a gene: 5. The germline CDR1 and CDR2 sequences are SNHLY and FYNNEI. The CDR3 has 14 residues. The CDR3 loop is CASDGQGTYNEQFF. As DNA, the CDR3 is TGTGCCAGTGATGGACAGGGGACCTACAATGAGCAGTTCTTC. The complete variable domain, with remaining parts taken from reference TRBV2 and TRBJ2-1, reads EPEVTQTPSHQVTQMGQEVILRCVPISNHLYFYWYRQILGQKVEFLVSFYNNEISEKSEIFDDQFSVERPDGSNFTLKIRSTKLEDSAMYFCASDGQGTYNEQFFGPGTRLTVL.

This chain links TRBV6-5 with TRBJ2-7, with 9 bases matching TRBD1. This CDR3 is 16 amino acids long. V lost 0 bases and J lost 5; bases outside the gene matches: 8. Germline CDR1 reads MNHEY; CDR2 reads SVGAGI. The CDR3 protein is CASSYSTGTGRHEQYF. The CDR3 DNA reads as TGTGCCAGCAGTTACTCTACGGGGACAGGGCGGCACGAGCAGTACTTC.

The V gene is TRBV30, the J gene TRBJ2-2, with D possibly TRBD2 on 6 matching bases. The CDR3 loop spans 16 amino acids. The V gene's germline CDR1 is GTSNPN and CDR2 SVGIG (reference sequence). V was shortened by 7 bases and J by 0 bases, with 18 bases between the two germline ends. The CDR3: CASPPPGTSNTGELFF. CDR3 nucleotides: TGTGCCTCTCCACCCCCCGGGACTTCGAACACCGGGGAGCTGTTTTTT.

The J gene is TRBJ2-1, the V gene TRBV19; maybe TRBD2 (6 bases). CDR3 size: 14 residues. The V gene's germline CDR1 is LNHDA and CDR2 SQIVND (reference sequence). V gave up 0 bases and J gave up 9 bases, with 12 bases separating them. The CDR3 reads CASSIEGGNGEQFF. In DNA form, the CDR3 reads TGTGCCAGTAGTATAGAGGGCGGGAACGGTGAGCAGTTCTTC.

This sequence joins TRBV19 and TRBJ2-3; possibly TRBD2 for D (5 bases). Germline CDR1 and CDR2: LNHDA and SQIVND (reference sequence). The germline V and J ends were trimmed by 5 bases and 0 bases, with 9 bases remaining between them. The CDR3 consists of 14 residues. Here the CDR3 reads CASSPERSTDTQYF. The CDR3 nucleotides read TGTGCCAGTAGTCCCGAGCGGAGCACAGATACGCAGTATTTT.

The rearrangement links TRBV5-1 to TRBJ2-3; TRBD2 matches at 7 bases. The CDR3 spans 15 residues. J was trimmed by 4 bases and V by 1 base; bases with no gene match: 6. Germline V CDR1 and CDR2: SGHRS, YFSETQ. CDR3 in amino acids: CASSLFAGEADTQYF. As DNA, the CDR3 is TGCGCCAGCAGCTTGTTCGCGGGAGAGGCAGATACGCAGTATTTT.

The chain links TRBV5-5 to TRBJ2-1; TRBD2 agrees at 12 bases. The CDR3 spans 15 residues. J was trimmed by 5 bases and V by 4 bases; bases with no gene match: 4. Germline assignment: CDR1 SGHKS and CDR2 YYEKEE (reference sequence). CDR3 loop: CASSPGTSGHNEQFF. CDR3 bases: TGTGCCAGCAGCCCCGGGACTAGCGGGCACAATGAGCAGTTCTTC.

The chain employs TRBV10-2 and TRBJ2-2, with 9 bases identical to TRBD2. With 7 bases clipped from V and 5 bases from J, the junction kept 14 bases outside the gene matches. This CDR3 region has 17 residues. Germline V CDR1 and CDR2: WSHSY, SAAADI. CDR3 loop: CASTPRRATSGTGELFF. DNA for the CDR3: TGCGCCAGCACCCCCCGGAGGGCGACTAGCGGAACCGGGGAGCTGTTTTTT.

This chain connects TRBV18 to TRBJ1-6; TRBD1 agrees at 9 bases. CDR3 size: 17 residues. Germline V gene lookup returns CDR1 KGHSH and CDR2 LQKENI. Trimming cost V 3 bases and J 6 bases; bases outside gene matches: 9. This CDR3 is CASSPSPGQGLNSPLHF. In DNA, the CDR3 is TGTGCCAGCTCACCCTCCCCGGGACAGGGACTTAATTCACCCCTCCACTTT.

The V gene is TRBV28, the J gene TRBJ1-1; no definite D call. The CDR3 contains 17 residues. Germline values: CDR1 MDHEN, CDR2 SYDVKM. Trimming removed 3 bases from V and 0 bases from J, with 17 bases in between. The CDR3, as DNA: TGTGCCAGCAGTTTGTGGCAGGAGGGTCTTGTGAACACTGAAGCTTTCTTT. Amino acid sequence: CASSLWQEGLVNTEAFF.

This clone was seen many times. The chain has TRBV6-5 and TRBJ1-2; 8 bases agree with TRBD1. This CDR3 comprises 14 residues. CDR1 is MNHEY and CDR2 is SVGAGI in the germline V gene. V dropped 2 bases and J dropped 5; count of bases not matched to a gene: 4. CDR3 DNA sequence: TGTGCCAGCAGTTACCTCCACAGGGGGTATGGCTACACCTTC. Its protein is CASSYLHRGYGYTF.

The chain recombines TRBV27 with TRBJ2-7, with 7 bases matching TRBD1. From germline, CDR1 is MNHEY and CDR2 SMNVEV (reference sequence). J lost 2 bases, V lost 6 bases, and 7 bases had no gene match. This CDR3 has 14 residues. The CDR3 DNA reads as TGTGCCAGCAGCCCTACAGGGGAAGCCTACGAGCAGTACTTC. This codes for CASSPTGEAYEQYF.

This chain connects TRBV2 to TRBJ1-1, with D unclear. Germline CDR1 and CDR2: SNHLY and FYNNEI. Deletions cut 3 bases from V and 2 bases from J, with 10 bases between. The CDR3 loop spans 14 amino acids. CDR3 nucleotides: TGTGCCAGCAGTGACCTTACATTCAACACTGAAGCTTTCTTT. Its translation is CASSDLTFNTEAFF.

This chain uses TRBV2 with TRBJ2-4; the D gene is possibly TRBD2 (5 bases). The germline V gene has CDR1 SNHLY and CDR2 FYNNEI. The CDR3 runs 15 residues. Trimming removed 1 base at V and 5 bases at J, with 12 bases between. The CDR3 spells CASSEGVRGENIQYF. For the CDR3, the DNA is TGTGCCAGCAGTGAAGGGGTCCGGGGAGAAAACATTCAGTACTTC.

This clone has only a few counts. The chain links TRBV28 to TRBJ2-1, with D tentatively TRBD2 (6 bases). The CDR3 has 14 amino acids. Germline loops: CDR1 MDHEN, CDR2 SYDVKM. The V end was cut by 2 bases, the J end by 8 bases, with 13 bases between. The CDR3: CASSLMGGRYEQFF. CDR3 nucleotides: TGTGCCAGCAGTTTAATGGGGGGTAGGTATGAGCAGTTCTTC.

The CDR3 nucleotides are TGTGCCAGCTCATCTGGACTAGCGGGATATGGTGAGCAGTTCTTC. Its translation: CASSSGLAGYGEQFF. The chain combines TRBV18 with TRBJ2-1; TRBD2 matches 12 bases. J gave up 9 bases and V 5 bases, and 8 bases lay outside the gene matches. Germline V CDR1 and CDR2: KGHSH, LQKENI. The CDR3 covers 15 residues.